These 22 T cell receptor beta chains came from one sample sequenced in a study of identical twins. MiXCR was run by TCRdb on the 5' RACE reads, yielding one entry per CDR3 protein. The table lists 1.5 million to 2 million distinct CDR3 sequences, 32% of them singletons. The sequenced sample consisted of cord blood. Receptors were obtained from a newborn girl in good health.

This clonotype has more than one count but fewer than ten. The DNA of the CDR3 is TGCAGTGCAATTCGGACTAGCGGGAGCCACGAGCAGTACTTC. The encoded protein is CSAIRTSGSHEQYF. The chain employs TRBV20-1 and TRBJ2-7, with TRBD2 matching over 13 bases. Germline V gene lookup returns CDR1 DFQATT and CDR2 SNEGSKA (reference sequence). J gave up 5 bases and V 6 bases, and 7 bases lay outside the gene matches. CDR3 length equals 14 residues.

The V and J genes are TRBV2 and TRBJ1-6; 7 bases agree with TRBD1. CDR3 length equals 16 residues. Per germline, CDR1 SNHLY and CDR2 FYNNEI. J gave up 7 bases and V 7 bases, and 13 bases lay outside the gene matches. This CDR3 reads CASKGNRGKKNSPLHF. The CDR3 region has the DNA TGTGCCAGCAAAGGGAACAGGGGCAAGAAGAATTCACCCCTCCACTTT.

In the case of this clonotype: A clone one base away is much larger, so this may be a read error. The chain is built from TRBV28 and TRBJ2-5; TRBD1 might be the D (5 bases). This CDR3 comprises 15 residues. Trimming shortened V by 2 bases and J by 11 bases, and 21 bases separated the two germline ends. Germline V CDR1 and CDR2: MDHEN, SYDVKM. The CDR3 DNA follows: TGTGCCAGCAGTTTAATGGCAGGGTCCTACAATGAGCAGTACTTC. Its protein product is CASSLMAGSYNEQYF. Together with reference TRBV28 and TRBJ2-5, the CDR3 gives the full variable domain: DVKVTQSSRYLVKRTGEKVFLECVQDMDHENMFWYRQDPGLGLRLIYFSYDVKMKEKGDIPEGYSVSREKKERFSLILESASTNQTSMYLCASSLMAGSYNEQYFGPGTRLLVL.

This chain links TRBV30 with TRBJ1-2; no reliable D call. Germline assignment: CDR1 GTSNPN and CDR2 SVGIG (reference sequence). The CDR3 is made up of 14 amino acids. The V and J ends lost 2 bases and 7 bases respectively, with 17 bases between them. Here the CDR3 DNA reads TGTGCCTGGAGTCGGCGCTCCACCTGGGGTGGCTACACCTTC. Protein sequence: CAWSRRSTWGGYTF.

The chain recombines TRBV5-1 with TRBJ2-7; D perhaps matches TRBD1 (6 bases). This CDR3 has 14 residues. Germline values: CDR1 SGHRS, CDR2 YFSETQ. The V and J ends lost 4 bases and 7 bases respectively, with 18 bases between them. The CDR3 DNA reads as TGCGCCAGCAGCCGCTTATCAGGGGTGGGTGAGCAGTACTTC. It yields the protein CASSRLSGVGEQYF.

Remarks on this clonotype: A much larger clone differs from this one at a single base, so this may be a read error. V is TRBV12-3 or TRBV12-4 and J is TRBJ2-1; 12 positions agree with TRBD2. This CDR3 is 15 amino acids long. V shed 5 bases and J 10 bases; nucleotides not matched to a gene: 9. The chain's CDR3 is CASSRLAGGSWEQFF. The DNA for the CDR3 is TGTGCCAGCAGTCGTCTAGCGGGAGGGTCCTGGGAGCAGTTCTTC.

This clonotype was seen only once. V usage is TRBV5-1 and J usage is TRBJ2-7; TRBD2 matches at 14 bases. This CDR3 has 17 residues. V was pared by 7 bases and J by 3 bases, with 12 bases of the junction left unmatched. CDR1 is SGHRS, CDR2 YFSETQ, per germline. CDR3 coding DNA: TGCGCCAGCGGCTGGATACCGGGACTAGCGGGAGTCTACGAGCAGTACTTC. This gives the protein CASGWIPGLAGVYEQYF.

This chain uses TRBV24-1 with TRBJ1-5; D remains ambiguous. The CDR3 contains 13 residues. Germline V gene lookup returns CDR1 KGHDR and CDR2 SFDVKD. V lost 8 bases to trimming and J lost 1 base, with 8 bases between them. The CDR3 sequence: CATNRRSNQPQHF. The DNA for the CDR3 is TGTGCCACCAACAGACGGAGCAATCAGCCCCAGCATTTT.

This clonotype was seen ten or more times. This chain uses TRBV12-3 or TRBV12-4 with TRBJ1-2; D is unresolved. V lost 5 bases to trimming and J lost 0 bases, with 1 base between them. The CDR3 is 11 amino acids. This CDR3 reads CASSTNYGYTF. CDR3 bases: TGTGCCAGCAGTACTAACTATGGCTACACCTTC.

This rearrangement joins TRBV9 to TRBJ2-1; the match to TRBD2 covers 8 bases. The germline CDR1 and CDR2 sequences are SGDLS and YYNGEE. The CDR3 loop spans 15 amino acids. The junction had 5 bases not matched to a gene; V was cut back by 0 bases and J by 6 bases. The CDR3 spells CASSVGLASFNEQFF. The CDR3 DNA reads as TGTGCCAGCAGCGTAGGACTAGCGAGTTTCAATGAGCAGTTCTTC.

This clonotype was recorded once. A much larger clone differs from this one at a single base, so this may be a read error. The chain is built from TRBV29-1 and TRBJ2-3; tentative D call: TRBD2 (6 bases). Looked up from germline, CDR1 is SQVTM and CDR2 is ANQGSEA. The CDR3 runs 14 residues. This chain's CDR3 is CGVEGLKNTDTQYF. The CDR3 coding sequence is TGCGGCGTTGAGGGACTGAAAAACACAGATACGCAGTATTTT.

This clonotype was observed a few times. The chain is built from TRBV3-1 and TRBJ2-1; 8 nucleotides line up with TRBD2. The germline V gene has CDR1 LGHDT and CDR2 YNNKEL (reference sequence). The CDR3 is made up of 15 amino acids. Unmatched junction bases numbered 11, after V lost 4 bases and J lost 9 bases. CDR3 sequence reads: CASSLTGGASGEQFF. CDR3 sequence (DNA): TGTGCCAGCAGCCTCACCGGGGGGGCTTCGGGTGAGCAGTTCTTC.

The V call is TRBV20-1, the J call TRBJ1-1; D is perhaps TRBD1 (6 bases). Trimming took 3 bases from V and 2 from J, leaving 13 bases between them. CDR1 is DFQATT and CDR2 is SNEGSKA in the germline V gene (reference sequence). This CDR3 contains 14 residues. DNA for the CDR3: TGCAGTGCTAGGGAGGGGGGGCCCAACACTGAAGCTTTCTTT. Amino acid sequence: CSAREGGPNTEAFF.

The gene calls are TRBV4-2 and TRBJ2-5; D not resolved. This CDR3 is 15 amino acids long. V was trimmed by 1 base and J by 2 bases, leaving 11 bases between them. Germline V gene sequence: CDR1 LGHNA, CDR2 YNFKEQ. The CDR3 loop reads CASSQGWGTQETQYF. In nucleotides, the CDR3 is TGTGCCAGCAGCCAAGGTTGGGGTACTCAAGAGACCCAGTACTTC.

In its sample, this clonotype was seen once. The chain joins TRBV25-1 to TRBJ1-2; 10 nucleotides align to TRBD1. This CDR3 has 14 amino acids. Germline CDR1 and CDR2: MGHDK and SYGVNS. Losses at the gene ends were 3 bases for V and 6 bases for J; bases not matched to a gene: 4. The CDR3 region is CASSDVDRGDGYTF. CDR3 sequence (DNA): TGTGCCAGCAGTGATGTGGACAGGGGGGATGGCTACACCTTC.

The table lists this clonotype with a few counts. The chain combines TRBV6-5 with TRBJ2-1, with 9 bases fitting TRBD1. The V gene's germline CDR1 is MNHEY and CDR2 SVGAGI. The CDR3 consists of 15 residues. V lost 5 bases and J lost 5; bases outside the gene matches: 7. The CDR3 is CASSPGTGYNNEQFF. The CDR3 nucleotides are TGTGCCAGCAGTCCCGGGACAGGGTACAACAATGAGCAGTTCTTC.

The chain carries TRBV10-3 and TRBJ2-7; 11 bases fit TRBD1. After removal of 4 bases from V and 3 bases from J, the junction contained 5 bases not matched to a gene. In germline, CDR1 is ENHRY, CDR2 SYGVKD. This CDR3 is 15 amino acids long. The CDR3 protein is CAISVAGTGGYEQYF. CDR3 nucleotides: TGTGCCATCAGTGTCGCCGGGACAGGGGGCTACGAGCAGTACTTC.

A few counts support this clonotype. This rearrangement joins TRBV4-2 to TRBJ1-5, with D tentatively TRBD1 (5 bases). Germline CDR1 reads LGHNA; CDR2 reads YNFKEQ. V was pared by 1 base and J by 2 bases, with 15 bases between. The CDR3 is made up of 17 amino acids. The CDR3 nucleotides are TGTGCCAGCAGCCAAGCACGTCTGTTGGGGGGCAATCAGCCCCAGCATTTT. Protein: CASSQARLLGGNQPQHF.

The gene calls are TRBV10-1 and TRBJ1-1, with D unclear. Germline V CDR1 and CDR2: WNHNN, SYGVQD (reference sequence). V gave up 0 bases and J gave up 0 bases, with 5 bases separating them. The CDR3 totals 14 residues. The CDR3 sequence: CASSESSMNTEAFF. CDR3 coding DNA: TGCGCCAGCAGTGAGTCGTCGATGAACACTGAAGCTTTCTTT.

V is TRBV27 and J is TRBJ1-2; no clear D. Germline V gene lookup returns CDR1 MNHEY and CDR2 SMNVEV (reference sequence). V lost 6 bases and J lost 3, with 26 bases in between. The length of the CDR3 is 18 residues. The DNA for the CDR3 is TGTGCCAGCAGCGCTACGCCAAGGGTTGAGTTAGCTGACTATGGCTACACCTTC. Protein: CASSATPRVELADYGYTF.

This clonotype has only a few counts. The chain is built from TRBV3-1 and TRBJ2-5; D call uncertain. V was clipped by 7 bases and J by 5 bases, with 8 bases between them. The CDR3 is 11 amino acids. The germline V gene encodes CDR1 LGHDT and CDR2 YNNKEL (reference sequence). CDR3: CASTRLETQYF. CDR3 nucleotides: TGTGCCAGCACCCGCCTGGAGACCCAGTACTTC.

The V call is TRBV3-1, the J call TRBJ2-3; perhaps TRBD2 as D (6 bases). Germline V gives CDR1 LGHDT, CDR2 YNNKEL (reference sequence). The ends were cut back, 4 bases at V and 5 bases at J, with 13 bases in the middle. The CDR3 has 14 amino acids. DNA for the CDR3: TGTGCCAGCAGCCCGCGGGACCTGAGAGATACGCAGTATTTT. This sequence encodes CASSPRDLRDTQYF.